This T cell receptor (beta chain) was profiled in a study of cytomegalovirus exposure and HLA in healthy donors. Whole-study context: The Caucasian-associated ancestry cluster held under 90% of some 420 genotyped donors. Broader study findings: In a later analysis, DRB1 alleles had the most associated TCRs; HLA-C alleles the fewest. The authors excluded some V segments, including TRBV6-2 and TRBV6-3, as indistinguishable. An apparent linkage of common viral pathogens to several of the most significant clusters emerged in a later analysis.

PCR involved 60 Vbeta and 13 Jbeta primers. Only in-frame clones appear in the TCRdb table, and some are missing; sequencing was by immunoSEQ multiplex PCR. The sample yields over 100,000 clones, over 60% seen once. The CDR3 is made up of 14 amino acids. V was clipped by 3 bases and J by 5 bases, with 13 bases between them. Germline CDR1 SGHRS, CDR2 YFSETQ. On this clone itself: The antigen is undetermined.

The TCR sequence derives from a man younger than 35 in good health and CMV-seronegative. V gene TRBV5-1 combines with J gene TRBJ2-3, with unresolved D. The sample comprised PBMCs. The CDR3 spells CASSSSGSGDTQYF. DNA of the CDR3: TGCGCCAGCAGCTCCTCCGGGTCGGGAGATACGCAGTATTTT.